This TCR beta chain is drawn from a study of T cell changes during pregnancy in multiple sclerosis. This CDR3 spans 16 amino acids. V was shortened by 6 bases and J by 1 base, with 16 bases between the two germline ends. CDR1 and CDR2 (germline): MNHNY, SVGAGI (reference sequence). Generated by immunoSEQ multiplex PCR, the TCRdb table keeps only in-frame clones and is missing some. The sample contains 45,000 to 55,000 clones, roughly 90% of which appear only once. The TCR sequence derives from a female donor in good health, enrolled as a control in a pregnancy study. This sequence joins TRBV6-6 and TRBJ1-5; no definite D call. The sequencing used CD4+ T cells from peripheral blood mononuclear cells, collected after pregnancy. In DNA, the CDR3 is TGTGCCAGCAGCCGAGCGGGGATCGACAGCAATCAGCCCCAGCATTTT. Translated: CASSRAGIDSNQPQHF.